Sequencing of this T cell receptor beta chain was carried out in a study of OX40 agonist ivuxolimab in advanced cancers. Study context: The treatment was a fully human IgG2 OX40 agonist, ivuxolimab. The dose-escalation cohort had hepatocellular carcinoma, melanoma, renal cell or head and neck cancer.

The trim removed 4 bases at V and 14 bases at J, leaving 13 bases unmatched. The CDR3 has 12 residues. The germline CDR1 and CDR2 sequences are GTSNPN and SVGIG (reference sequence). Profiled with immunoSEQ multiplex PCR; TCRdb holds only in-frame clones, not every one. Of about 51,000 clones in the sample, around 84% were seen once. The receptor's source is an adult with an advanced solid tumor such as melanoma, head and neck, liver or kidney cancer. The material sequenced was CD4+ or CD8+ T cells sorted from blood, taken in a trial of the OX40 agonist ivuxolimab. The chain combines TRBV30 with TRBJ1-2, with 7 bases lining up with TRBD1. CDR3 residues: CAWNRDSSLKTF. DNA of the CDR3: TGTGCCTGGAACCGGGACAGTTCTTTAAAGACCTTC. Variable domain in full (rest from reference TRBV30 and TRBJ1-2): SQTIHQWPATLVQPVGSPLSLECTVEGTSNPNLYWYRQAAGRGLQLLFYSVGIGQISSEVPQNLSASRPQDRQFILSSKKLLLSDSGFYLCAWNRDSSLKTFGSGTRLTVV.